The source of this TCR beta chain is a study of control samples from healthy donors and cancer patients. Assay used: immunoSEQ multiplex PCR; TCRdb lists only in-frame clones, some missing. Of about 41,000 clones in the sample, 94% are singletons; the top ten hold approximately 24%. The CDR3 is 12 amino acids. CDR1 is SNHLY, CDR2 FYNNEI, per germline. V lost 7 bases and J lost 3, with 7 bases in between. The sequenced sample consisted of blood. This TCR was recovered from a man in his sixties in good health. The rearrangement uses TRBV2 and TRBJ2-1; D unclear. CDR3 bases: TGTGCCAGCAAACCGGACTACAATGAGCAGTTCTTC. Its protein is CASKPDYNEQFF. Complete variable domain (other parts from reference TRBV2 and TRBJ2-1): EPEVTQTPSHQVTQMGQEVILRCVPISNHLYFYWYRQILGQKVEFLVSFYNNEISEKSEIFDDQFSVERPDGSNFTLKIRSTKLEDSAMYFCASKPDYNEQFFGPGTRLTVL.